The following is a TCR beta chain sequence with its context. The sample belongs to a study of blood T cell repertoires in COVID-19. Study details: PBMCs, B-cell-depleted T cells, or T cells were the source of the cDNA or gDNA that made up the material.

Profiling relied on immunoSEQ multiplex PCR, and the TCRdb table lists in-frame clones only, not all of them. The data contain 430,000 or so clones, around nine tenths of them singletons. The germline V and J ends were trimmed by 8 bases and 6 bases, with 23 bases remaining between them. Germline CDR1 reads MNHEY; CDR2 reads SMNVEV (reference sequence). CDR3 length: 16 amino acids. Sequencing was done on a sample of peripheral blood. V is TRBV27 and J is TRBJ2-1, with D perhaps matching TRBD1 (6 bases). The receptor was derived from a man aged 18 to 30 with COVID-19, enrolled during active disease. CDR3 bases: TGTGCCAGCCAAGTGGGCGCAGGGGTGGTGGGCAATGAGCAGTTCTTC. Translation gives CASQVGAGVVGNEQFF.